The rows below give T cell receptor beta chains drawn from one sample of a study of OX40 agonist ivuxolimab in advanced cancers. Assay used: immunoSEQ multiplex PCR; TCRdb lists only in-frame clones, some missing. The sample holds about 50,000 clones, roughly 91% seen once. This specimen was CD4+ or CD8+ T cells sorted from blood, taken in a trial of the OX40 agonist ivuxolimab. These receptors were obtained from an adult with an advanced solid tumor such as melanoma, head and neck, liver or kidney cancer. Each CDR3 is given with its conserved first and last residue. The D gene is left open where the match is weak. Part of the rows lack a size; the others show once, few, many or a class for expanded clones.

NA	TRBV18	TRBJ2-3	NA	CASSPEDRTYLDTQYF	TGTGCCAGCTCGCCGGAGGATAGGACCTACCTCGATACGCAGTATTTT
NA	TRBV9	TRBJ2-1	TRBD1	CASSEMDRGNNEQFF	TGTGCCAGCAGCGAGATGGACAGGGGGAACAATGAGCAGTTCTTC
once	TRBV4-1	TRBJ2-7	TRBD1	CASSYQQGSSYEQYF	TGCGCCAGCAGCTACCAACAGGGGAGCTCCTACGAGCAGTACTTC
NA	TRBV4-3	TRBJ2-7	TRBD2	CASSQLPGLAYEQYF	TGCGCCAGCAGCCAGCTTCCGGGACTAGCGTACGAGCAGTACTTC
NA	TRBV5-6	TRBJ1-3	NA	CASGVGGNTIYF	TGTGCCAGTGGAGTCGGTGGAAACACCATATATTTT
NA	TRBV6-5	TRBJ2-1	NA	CASSPQGGWDEQFF	TGTGCCAGCAGTCCTCAGGGGGGGTGGGATGAGCAGTTCTTC
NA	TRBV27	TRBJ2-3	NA	CASSLPPTDTQYF	TGTGCCAGCAGTTTACCTCCCACAGATACGCAGTATTTT
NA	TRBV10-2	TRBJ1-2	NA	CASSDISIDYGYTF	TGCGCCAGCAGTGATATAAGTATTGACTATGGCTACACCTTC
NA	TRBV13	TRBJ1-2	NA	CASSLASSRDGYTF	TGTGCCAGCAGCTTAGCATCGTCGAGGGATGGCTACACCTTC
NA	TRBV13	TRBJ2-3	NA	CASSLDRESADTQYF	TGTGCCAGCAGCCTGGACCGGGAGTCAGCAGATACGCAGTATTTT
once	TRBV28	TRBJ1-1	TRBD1	CASQRARGGTEAFF	TGTGCCAGCCAAAGGGCCAGGGGGGGCACTGAAGCTTTCTTT
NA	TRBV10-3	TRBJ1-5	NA	CAISVGGNQPQHF	TGTGCCATCAGTGTGGGGGGGAATCAGCCCCAGCATTTT
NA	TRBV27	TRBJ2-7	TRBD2	CASKVSLAPSYEQYF	TGTGCCAGCAAAGTGTCACTAGCGCCGTCCTACGAGCAGTACTTC
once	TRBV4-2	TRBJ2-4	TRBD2	CASSQLTSGIAKNIQYF	TGTGCCAGCAGCCAATTAACTAGCGGGATAGCCAAAAACATTCAGTACTTC
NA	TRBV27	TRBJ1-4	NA	CASSFGKGEKLFF	TGTGCCAGCAGTTTTGGCAAGGGCGAAAAACTGTTTTTT
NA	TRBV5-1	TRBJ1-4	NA	CASSSYGGVGEKLFF	TGCGCCAGCAGCTCATACGGGGGGGTCGGTGAAAAACTGTTTTTT
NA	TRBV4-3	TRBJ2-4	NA	CASSQFSGAAKNIQYF	TGCGCCAGCAGCCAATTTTCGGGAGCGGCCAAAAACATTCAGTACTTC
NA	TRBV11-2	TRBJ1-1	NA	CASSPNWHLAFF	TGTGCCAGCAGCCCGAACTGGCACCTAGCTTTCTTT
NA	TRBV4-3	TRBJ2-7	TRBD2	CASSQFLTSGYGQYF	TGCGCCAGCAGCCAATTTCTGACTAGCGGCTACGGGCAGTACTTC
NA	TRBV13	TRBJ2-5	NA	CASQGQETQYF	TGTGCCAGCCAGGGCCAAGAGACCCAGTACTTC